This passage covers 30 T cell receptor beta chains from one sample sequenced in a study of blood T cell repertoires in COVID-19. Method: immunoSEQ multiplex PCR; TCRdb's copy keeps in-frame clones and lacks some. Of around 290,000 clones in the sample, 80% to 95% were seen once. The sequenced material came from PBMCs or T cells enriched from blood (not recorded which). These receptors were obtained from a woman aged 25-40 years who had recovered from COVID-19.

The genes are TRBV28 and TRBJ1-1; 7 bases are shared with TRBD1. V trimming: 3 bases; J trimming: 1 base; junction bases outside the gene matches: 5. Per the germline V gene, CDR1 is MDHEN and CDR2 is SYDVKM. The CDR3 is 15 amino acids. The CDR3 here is CASSFWAGGNTEAFF. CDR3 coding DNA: TGTGCCAGCAGTTTTTGGGCAGGGGGGAACACTGAAGCTTTCTTT.

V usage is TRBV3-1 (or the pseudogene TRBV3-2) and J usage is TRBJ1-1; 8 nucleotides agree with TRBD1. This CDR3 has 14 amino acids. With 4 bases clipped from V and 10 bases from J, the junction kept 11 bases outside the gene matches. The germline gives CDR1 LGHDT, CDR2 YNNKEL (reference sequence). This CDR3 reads CASSLHRGKVGAFF. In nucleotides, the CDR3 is TGTGCCAGCAGCCTTCACAGGGGGAAGGTTGGAGCTTTCTTT.

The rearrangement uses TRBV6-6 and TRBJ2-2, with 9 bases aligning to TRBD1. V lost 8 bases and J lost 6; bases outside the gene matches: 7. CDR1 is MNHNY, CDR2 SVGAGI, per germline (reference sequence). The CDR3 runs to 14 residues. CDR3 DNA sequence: TGTGCCAGCCGGGACAGGGATTCGGCCGGGGAGCTGTTTTTT. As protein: CASRDRDSAGELFF.

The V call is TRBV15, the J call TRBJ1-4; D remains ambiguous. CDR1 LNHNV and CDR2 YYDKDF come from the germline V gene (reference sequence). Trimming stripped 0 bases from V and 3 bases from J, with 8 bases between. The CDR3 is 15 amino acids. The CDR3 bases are TGTGCCACCAGCAGAGATGGGCAGCCTAATGAAAAACTGTTTTTT. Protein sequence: CATSRDGQPNEKLFF.

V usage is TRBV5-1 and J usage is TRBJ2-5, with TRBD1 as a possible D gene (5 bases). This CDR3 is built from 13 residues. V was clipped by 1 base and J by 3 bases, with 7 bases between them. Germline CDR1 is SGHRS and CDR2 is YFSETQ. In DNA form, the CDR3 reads TGCGCCAGCAGCTTGCAGACAGAAGAGACCCAGTACTTC. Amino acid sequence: CASSLQTEETQYF.

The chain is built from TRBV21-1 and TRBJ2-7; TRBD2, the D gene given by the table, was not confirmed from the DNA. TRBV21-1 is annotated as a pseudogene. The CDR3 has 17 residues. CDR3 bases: TGTGCCAGCAGTCCTCCGCAGACTAGCGGGAGGAGCTACGAGCAGTACTTC. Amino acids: CASSPPQTSGRSYEQYF.

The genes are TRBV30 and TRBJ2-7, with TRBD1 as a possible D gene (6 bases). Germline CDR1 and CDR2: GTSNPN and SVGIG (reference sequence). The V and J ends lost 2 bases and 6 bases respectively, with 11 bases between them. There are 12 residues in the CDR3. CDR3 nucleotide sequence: TGTGCCTGGAGTAGAATGGGGGCCGAGCAGTACTTC. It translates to CAWSRMGAEQYF. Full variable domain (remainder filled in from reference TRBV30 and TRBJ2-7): SQTIHQWPATLVQPVGSPLSLECTVEGTSNPNLYWYRQAAGRGLQLLFYSVGIGQISSEVPQNLSASRPQDRQFILSSKKLLLSDSGFYLCAWSRMGAEQYFGPGTRLTVT.

DNA of the CDR3: TGTGCCAGCAGCTTAGTCGGGACTAGCGGGATAACCATCTCCGAGCAGTACTTC. Translating gives CASSLVGTSGITISEQYF. This rearrangement joins TRBV7-8 to TRBJ2-7, with 13 bases aligning to TRBD2. J lost 6 bases, V lost 1 base, and 12 bases had no gene match. CDR1 SGHVS and CDR2 FQNEAQ come from the germline V gene. The CDR3 has 18 residues.

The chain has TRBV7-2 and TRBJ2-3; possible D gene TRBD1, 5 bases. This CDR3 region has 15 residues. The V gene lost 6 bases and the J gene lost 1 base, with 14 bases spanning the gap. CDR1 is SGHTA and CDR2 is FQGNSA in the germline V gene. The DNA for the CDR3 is TGTGCCAGCAGACGAACTTCGACAGGCACAGATACGCAGTATTTT. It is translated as CASRRTSTGTDTQYF.

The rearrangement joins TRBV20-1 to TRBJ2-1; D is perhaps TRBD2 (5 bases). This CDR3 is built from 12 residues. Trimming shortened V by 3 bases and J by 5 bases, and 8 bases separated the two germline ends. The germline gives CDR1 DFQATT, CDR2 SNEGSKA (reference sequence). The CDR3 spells CSASEADNEQFF. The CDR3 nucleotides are TGCAGTGCTAGTGAAGCGGACAATGAGCAGTTCTTC.

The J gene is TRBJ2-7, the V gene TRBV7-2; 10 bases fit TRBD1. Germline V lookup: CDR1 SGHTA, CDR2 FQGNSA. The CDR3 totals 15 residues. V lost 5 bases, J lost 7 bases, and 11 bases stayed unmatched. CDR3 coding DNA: TGTGCCAGCAGCAAAGCCGGGACAGGGGCGGAAGAGCAGTACTTC. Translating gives CASSKAGTGAEEQYF.

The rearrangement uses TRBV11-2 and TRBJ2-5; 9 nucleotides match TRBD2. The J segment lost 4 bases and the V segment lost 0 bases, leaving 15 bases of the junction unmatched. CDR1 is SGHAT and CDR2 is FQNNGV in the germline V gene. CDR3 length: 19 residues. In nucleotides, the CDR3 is TGTGCCAGCAGCTTAGATACCAGATTAGCGGGAGAGGTACTAGAGACCCAGTACTTC. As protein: CASSLDTRLAGEVLETQYF. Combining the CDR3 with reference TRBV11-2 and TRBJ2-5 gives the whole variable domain EAGVAQSPRYKIIEKRQSVAFWCNPISGHATLYWYQQILGQGPKLLIQFQNNGVVDDSQLPKDRFSAERLKGVDSTLKIQPAKLEDSAVYLCASSLDTRLAGEVLETQYFGPGTRLLVL.

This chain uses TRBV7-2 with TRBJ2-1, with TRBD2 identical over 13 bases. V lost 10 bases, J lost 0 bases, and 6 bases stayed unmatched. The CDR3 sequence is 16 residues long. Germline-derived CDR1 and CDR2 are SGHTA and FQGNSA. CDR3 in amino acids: CATSGLAGISYNEQFF. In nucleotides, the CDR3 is TGTGCCACCTCGGGACTAGCGGGGATCTCCTACAATGAGCAGTTCTTC.

CDR3 protein: CASSLIGGTGSYNEQFF. The CDR3 bases are TGTGCCAGCAGCTTGATTGGCGGGACTGGTTCCTACAATGAGCAGTTCTTC. J is TRBJ2-1 and V is TRBV7-2, with D possibly being TRBD2 (6 bases). With 3 bases removed from V and 1 base from J, the gap between germline ends came to 16 bases. Germline CDR1 and CDR2: SGHTA and FQGNSA. The CDR3 spans 17 residues.

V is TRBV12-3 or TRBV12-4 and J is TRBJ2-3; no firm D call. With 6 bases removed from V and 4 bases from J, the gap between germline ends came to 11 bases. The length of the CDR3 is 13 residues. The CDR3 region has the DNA TGTGCCAGCAGCCTCGGCGGCTCAGATACGCAGTATTTT. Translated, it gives CASSLGGSDTQYF.

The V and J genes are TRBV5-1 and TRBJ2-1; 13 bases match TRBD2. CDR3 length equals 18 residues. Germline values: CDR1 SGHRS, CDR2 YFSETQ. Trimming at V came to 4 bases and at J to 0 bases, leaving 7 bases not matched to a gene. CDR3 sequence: CASSPGLAGRSSYNEQFF. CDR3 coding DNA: TGCGCCAGCAGCCCGGGACTAGCGGGACGATCCTCCTACAATGAGCAGTTCTTC.

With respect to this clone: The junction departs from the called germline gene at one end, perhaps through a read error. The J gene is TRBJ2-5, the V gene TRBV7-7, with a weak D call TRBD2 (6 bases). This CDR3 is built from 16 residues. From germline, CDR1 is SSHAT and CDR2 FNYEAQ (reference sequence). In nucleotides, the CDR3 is TGTGCTAGCAGCTTAGGGTTTGGGGCGGGACAAGAGACCCAGTACTTC. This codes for CASSLGFGAGQETQYF. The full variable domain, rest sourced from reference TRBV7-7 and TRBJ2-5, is GAGVSQSPRYKVTKRGQDVTLRCDPISSHATLYWYQQALGQGPEFLTYFNYEAQPDKSGLPSDRFSAERPEGSISTLTIQRTEQRDSAMYRCASSLGFGAGQETQYFGPGTRLLVL.

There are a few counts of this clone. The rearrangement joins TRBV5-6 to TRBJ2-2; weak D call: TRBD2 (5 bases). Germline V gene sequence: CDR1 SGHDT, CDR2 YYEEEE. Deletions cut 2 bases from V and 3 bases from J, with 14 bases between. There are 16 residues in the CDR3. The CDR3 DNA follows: TGTGCCAGCAGCTTCACTCTTTCGCGGGACACCGGGGAGCTGTTTTTT. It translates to CASSFTLSRDTGELFF.

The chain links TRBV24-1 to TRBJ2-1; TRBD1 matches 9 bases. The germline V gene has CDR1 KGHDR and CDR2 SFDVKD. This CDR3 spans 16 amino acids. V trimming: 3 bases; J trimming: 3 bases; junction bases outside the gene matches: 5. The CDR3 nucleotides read TGTGCCACCAGTGATCGGGGACAGGGTAACTACAATGAGCAGTTCTTC. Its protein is CATSDRGQGNYNEQFF.

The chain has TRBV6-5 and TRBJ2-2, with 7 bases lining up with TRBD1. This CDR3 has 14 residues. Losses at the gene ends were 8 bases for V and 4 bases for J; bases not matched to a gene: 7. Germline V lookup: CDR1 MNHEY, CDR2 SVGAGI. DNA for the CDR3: TGTGCCAGCCAACAGGGGTCCCCCACCGGGGAGCTGTTTTTT. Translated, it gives CASQQGSPTGELFF.

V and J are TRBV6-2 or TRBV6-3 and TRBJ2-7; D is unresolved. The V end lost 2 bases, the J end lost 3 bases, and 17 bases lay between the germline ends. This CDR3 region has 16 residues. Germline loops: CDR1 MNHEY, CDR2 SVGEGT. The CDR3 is CASSYTLGVTVYEQYF. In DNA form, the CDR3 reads TGTGCCAGCAGTTACACCCTCGGAGTTACGGTCTACGAGCAGTACTTC.

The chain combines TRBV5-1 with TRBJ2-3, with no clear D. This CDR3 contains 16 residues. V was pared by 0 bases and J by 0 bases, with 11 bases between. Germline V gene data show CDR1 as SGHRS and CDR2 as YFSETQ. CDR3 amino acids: CASSLGLRSSTDTQYF. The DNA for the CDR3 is TGCGCCAGCAGCTTGGGACTCCGATCTAGCACAGATACGCAGTATTTT. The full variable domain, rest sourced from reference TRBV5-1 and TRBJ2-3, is KAGVTQTPRYLIKTRGQQVTLSCSPISGHRSVSWYQQTPGQGLQFLFEYFSETQRNKGNFPGRFSGRQFSNSRSEMNVSTLELGDSALYLCASSLGLRSSTDTQYFGPGTRLTVL.

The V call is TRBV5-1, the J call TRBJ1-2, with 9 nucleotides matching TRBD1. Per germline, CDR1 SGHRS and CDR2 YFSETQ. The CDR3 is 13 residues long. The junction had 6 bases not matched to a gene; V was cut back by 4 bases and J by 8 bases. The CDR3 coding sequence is TGCGCCAGCAGCGTAGGGACAGGGCGAGGCTACACCTTC. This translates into CASSVGTGRGYTF.

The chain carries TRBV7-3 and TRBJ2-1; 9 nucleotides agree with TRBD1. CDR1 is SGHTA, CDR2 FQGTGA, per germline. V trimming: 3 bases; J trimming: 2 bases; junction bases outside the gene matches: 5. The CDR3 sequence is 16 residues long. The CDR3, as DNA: TGTGCCAGCAGCTTGAGAGGGACAGGGACCTACAATGAGCAGTTCTTC. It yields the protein CASSLRGTGTYNEQFF.

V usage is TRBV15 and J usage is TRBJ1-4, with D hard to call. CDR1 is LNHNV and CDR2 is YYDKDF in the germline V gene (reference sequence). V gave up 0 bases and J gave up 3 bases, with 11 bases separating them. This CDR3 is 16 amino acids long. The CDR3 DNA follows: TGTGCCACCAGCAGAGATATCCTTAGTCCTAATGAAAAACTGTTTTTT. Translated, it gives CATSRDILSPNEKLFF.

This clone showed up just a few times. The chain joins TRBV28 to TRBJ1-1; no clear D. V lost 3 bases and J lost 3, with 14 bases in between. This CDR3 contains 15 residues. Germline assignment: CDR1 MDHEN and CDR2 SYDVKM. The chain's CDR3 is CASSFRAAWHTEAFF. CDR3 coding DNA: TGTGCCAGCAGTTTCCGCGCGGCGTGGCACACTGAAGCTTTCTTT.

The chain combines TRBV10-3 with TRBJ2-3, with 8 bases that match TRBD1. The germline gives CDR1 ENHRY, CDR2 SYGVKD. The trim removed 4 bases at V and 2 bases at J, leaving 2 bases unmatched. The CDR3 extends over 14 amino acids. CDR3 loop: CAISGTGPTDTQYF. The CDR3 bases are TGTGCCATCAGTGGGACAGGGCCCACAGATACGCAGTATTTT.

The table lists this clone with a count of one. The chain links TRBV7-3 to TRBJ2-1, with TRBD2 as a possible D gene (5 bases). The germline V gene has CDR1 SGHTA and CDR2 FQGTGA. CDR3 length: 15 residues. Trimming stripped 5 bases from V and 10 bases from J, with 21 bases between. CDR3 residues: CASSPDYRGRSEQFF. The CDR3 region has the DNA TGTGCCAGCAGCCCCGACTATCGCGGTCGGTCGGAGCAGTTCTTC.

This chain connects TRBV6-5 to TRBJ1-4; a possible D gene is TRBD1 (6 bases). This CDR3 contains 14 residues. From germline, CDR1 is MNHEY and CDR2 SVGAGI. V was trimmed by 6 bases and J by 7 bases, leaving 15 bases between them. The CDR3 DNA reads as TGTGCCAGCAGGAACAGGGATGGTGGTGAAAAACTGTTTTTT. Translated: CASRNRDGGEKLFF.

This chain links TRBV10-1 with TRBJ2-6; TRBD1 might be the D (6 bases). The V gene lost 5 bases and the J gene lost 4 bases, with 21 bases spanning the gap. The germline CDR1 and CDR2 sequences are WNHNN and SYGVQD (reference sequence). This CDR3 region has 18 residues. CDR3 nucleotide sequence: TGCGCCAGCAGTCCTCGTGATCCCCAGGGGACCGGGGCCAACGTCCTGACTTTC. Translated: CASSPRDPQGTGANVLTF.